This T cell receptor (beta chain) was documented in a study of vaccination and CD4 T cells after COVID-19. Study-level information: Convalescent patients gave post-COVID blood a median approximately 100 days post-diagnosis, range 35 to 161. Blood was drawn a median roughly 79 days post second dose, range 14 to 241.

Points on this clonotype: Its antigen remains unknown.

Findings of the study overall: Reactive clonotype counts went from median around 20 after infection to a few dozen after vaccination, nonsignificantly. Reactive clone data from convalescent patients indicated a median of about 86% appearing only post-vaccination.

Looked up from germline, CDR1 is LNHNV and CDR2 is YYDKDF (reference sequence). This CDR3 region has 15 residues. The V end was cut by 2 bases, the J end by 5 bases, with 15 bases between. A single record per CDR3 protein comes from TCRdb applying MiXCR to the PCR reads. The top ten clones hold under 6% of a sample with tens of thousands of distinct CDR3 sequences, 50% of them seen once. As for time point: late sampling 161 to 241 days after vaccination in a few convalescent patients. The sample here was CD4+ T cells from blood, taken about 7 months after SARS-CoV-2 vaccination. V and J are TRBV15 and TRBJ2-5; D is unclear. The TCR originated in a human donor who had recovered from COVID-19. The CDR3 reads CATSRSSVESETQYF. The CDR3 DNA follows: TGTGCCACCAGCAGATCCTCGGTTGAGAGTGAGACCCAGTACTTC.